This T cell receptor (beta chain) was documented in a study of immune evolution from preneoplasia to lung adenocarcinoma. The table came from immunoSEQ multiplex PCR; TCRdb's copy has only in-frame clones and leaves some out. The sample consists of more than 3,500 clones, almost 85% of them appearing once. Two lung cancer pathologists independently confirmed each histologic diagnosis. The sequence came from a person in their fifties with lung adenocarcinoma. Material for sequencing was FFPE invasive lung adenocarcinoma tissue.

Written as DNA, the CDR3 is TGTGCCAGCAGCTTTTCGGGGGCGAACACTGAAGCTTTCTTT. This translates into CASSFSGANTEAFF. The V call is TRBV7-9, the J call TRBJ1-1; possible D gene TRBD1, 6 bases. The CDR3 loop spans 14 amino acids. From germline, CDR1 is SEHNR and CDR2 FQNEAQ (reference sequence). Trimming removed 3 bases from V and 1 base from J, with 9 bases in between.